This T cell receptor beta chain was profiled in a study of cytomegalovirus exposure and HLA in healthy donors. General study points: About 87% or about 30% of the time was how often most TCR beta V segments were productive, according to an earlier analysis. Specificity for CMV antigens was confirmed in vitro for a few of the CMV-associated chains.

60 Vbeta and 13 Jbeta primers were used in PCR. Assay: immunoSEQ multiplex PCR; the TCRdb copy retains only in-frame clones and omits some. The data hold 100,000 to 150,000 clones, with 65% to 75% observed a single time. As regards this clone: The antigen remains undetermined.

The sequencing sample was made of PBMCs. This clonotype was obtained from a woman aged 50 to 65 in good health and CMV-seropositive.

This CDR3 reads CASSQDWRYSNQPQHF. The CDR3, as DNA: TGCGCCAGCAGCCAAGATTGGAGATATAGCAATCAGCCCCAGCATTTT. This chain connects TRBV4-3 to TRBJ1-5; D not resolved. V lost 0 bases to trimming and J lost 0 bases, with 9 bases between them. CDR1 LGHNA and CDR2 YSLEER come from the germline V gene. CDR3 length: 16 residues.